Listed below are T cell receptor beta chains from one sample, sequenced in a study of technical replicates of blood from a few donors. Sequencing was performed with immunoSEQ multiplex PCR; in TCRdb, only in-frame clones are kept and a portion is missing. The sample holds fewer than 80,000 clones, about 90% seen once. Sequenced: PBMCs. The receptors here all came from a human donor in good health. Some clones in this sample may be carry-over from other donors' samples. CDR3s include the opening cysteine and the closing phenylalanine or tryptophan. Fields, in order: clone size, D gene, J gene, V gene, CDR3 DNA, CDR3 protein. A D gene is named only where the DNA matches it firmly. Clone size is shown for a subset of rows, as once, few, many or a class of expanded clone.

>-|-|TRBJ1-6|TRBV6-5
TGTGCCAGCAGGGTTTCGGACAGCAGGAATTCACCCCTCCACTTT
CASRVSDSRNSPLHF
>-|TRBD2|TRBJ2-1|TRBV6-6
TGTGCCACGCGGGGAGCGGGAGGTAAAGGTGAGCAGTTCTTC
CATRGAGGKGEQFF
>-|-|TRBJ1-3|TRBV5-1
TGCGCCAGCAGCGAAGAAAACAGGGCTGGAAACACCATATATTTT
CASSEENRAGNTIYF
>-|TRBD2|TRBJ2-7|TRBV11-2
TGTGCCAGCAGCTTGGCTAGCGGACCCTACGAGCAGTACTTC
CASSLASGPYEQYF
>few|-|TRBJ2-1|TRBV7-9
TGTGCCAGCAGCTCCCCTCTCGACAGATACAATGAGCAGTTCTTC
CASSSPLDRYNEQFF
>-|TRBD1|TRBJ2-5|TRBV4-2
TGTGCCAGCAGCCAAGTGGCGCGTACAGGGGGTGCCCCGGGAACCCAGTACTTC
CASSQVARTGGAPGTQYF
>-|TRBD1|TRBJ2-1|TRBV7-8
TGTGCCAGCAGCCCGACGACAGGGCCTAATGAGCAGTTCTTC
CASSPTTGPNEQFF
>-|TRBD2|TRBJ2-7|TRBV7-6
TGTGCCAGCAGCCCAAGAGTCTTAGCGGGAGGGCCCTCGGGCGAGCAGTACTTC
CASSPRVLAGGPSGEQYF
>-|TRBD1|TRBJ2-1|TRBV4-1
TGCGCCAGCAGCCAAGCGGACTTTCTTGGGACAGGGTACAATGAGCAGTTCTTC
CASSQADFLGTGYNEQFF
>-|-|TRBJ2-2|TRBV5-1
TGCGCCAGCAGCTTGGTCAGCGGGGAGCTGTTTTTT
CASSLVSGELFF
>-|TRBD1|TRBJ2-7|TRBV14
TGTGCCAGCAGCCAAGAGTTCGCGACAGGGGCGTACGAGCAGTACTTC
CASSQEFATGAYEQYF
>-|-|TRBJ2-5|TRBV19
TGTGCCAGTAGTATTGTTAGCGAAGAGACCCAGTACTTC
CASSIVSEETQYF
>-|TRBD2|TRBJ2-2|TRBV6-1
TGTGCCAGCAGTGACTTGAGTAGCGGGAGGACCGGGGAGCTGTTTTTT
CASSDLSSGRTGELFF
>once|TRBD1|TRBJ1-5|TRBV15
TGTGCCACCAGCGGTGGGACAGGGTCCCGCAATCAGCCCCAGCATTTT
CATSGGTGSRNQPQHF
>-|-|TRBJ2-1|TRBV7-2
TGTGCCAGCAGCAACAGCTCCTACAATGAGCAGTTCTTC
CASSNSSYNEQFF
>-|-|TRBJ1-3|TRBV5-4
TGTGCCAGCAGCACAACTACAGGGTCTGGAAACACCATATATTTT
CASSTTTGSGNTIYF
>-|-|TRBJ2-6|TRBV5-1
TGCGCCAGCACCCCCTACTCTGGGGCCAACGTCCTGACTTTC
CASTPYSGANVLTF
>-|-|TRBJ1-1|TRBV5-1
TGCGCCAGCAGCCCCGGGGGGCACACTGAAGCTTTCTTT
CASSPGGHTEAFF
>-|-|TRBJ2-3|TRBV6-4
TGTGCCAGCAGTGACACGGGGTACGGCACAGATACGCAGTATTTT
CASSDTGYGTDTQYF
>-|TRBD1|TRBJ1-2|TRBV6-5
TGTGCCAGCAGGGGACAGATTGGCGGCTACACCTTC
CASRGQIGGYTF
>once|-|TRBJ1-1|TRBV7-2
TGTGCCAGCAGCCCGTACAGGGCGAACACTGAAGCTTTCTTT
CASSPYRANTEAFF
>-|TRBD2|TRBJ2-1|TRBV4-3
TGCGCCAGCAGCCACTACGGGGCGGGAGCGATCCACAATGAGCAGTTCTTC
CASSHYGAGAIHNEQFF
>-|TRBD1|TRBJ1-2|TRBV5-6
TGTGCCAGCAGCTTGGGACTACAGGGGATTAGTGGCTACACCTTC
CASSLGLQGISGYTF
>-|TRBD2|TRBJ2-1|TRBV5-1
TGCGCCAGCAGCTTCGGGACTAGCGGGGGGGCCAATGAGCAGTTCTTC
CASSFGTSGGANEQFF
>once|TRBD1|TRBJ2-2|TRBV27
TGTGCCAGCAGTCCCGATCGACAGGGCGGTTCCGGGGAGCTGTTTTTT
CASSPDRQGGSGELFF
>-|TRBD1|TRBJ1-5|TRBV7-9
TGTGCCAGCAGCCGGGGGACAGGGGACCTTAGCAATCAGCCCCAGCATTTT
CASSRGTGDLSNQPQHF
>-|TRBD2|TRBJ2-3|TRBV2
TGTGCCAGCAGTCCGACTAGCGACCTCACAGATACGCAGTATTTT
CASSPTSDLTDTQYF
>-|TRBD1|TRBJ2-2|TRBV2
TGTGCCAGCACCCAAAACAGGGGGAATACCGGGGAGCTGTTTTTT
CASTQNRGNTGELFF
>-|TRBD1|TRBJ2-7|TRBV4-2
TGTGCCAGCAGCCAAGGATCGGGGACAGGGGAGCAGTACTTC
CASSQGSGTGEQYF
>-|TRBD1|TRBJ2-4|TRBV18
TGTGCCAGCTCACCGGGACAGGGAGCAAACATTCAGTACTTC
CASSPGQGANIQYF
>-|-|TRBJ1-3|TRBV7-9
TGTGCCAGCAGCTCTACTCGGGAATCTGGAAACACCATATATTTT
CASSSTRESGNTIYF
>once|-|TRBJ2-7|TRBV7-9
TGTGCCAGCAGCTTAGACGGGGGGCCCTCCTACGAGCAGTACTTC
CASSLDGGPSYEQYF
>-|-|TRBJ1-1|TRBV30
TGTGCCTGGACCTTGAAAGCGGTCTTTGAAGCTTTCTTT
CAWTLKAVFEAFF
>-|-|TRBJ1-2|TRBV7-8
TGTGCCAGCAGCTTGGACAGAGTCGGCTACACCTTC
CASSLDRVGYTF
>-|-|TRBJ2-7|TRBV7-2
TGTGCCAGCAGCTTAGCGGCTAGCGTCTCCTACGAGCAGTACTTC
CASSLAASVSYEQYF
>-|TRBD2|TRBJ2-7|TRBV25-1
TGTGCCAGCAGTGGGGGACTAGCGGGGGACCAAACCTACGAGCAGTACTTC
CASSGGLAGDQTYEQYF
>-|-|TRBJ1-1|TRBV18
TGTGCCAGCTCAACAAACGGTGGCCGGGAGGCTTTCTTT
CASSTNGGREAFF
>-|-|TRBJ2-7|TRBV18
TGTGCCAGCTCGCCTCCAGGGGACAACTACGAGCAGTACTTC
CASSPPGDNYEQYF
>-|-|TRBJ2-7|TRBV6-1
TGTGCCAGCAGTGTGAGGTTCTCCTACGAGCAGTACTTC
CASSVRFSYEQYF
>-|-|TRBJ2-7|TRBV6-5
TGTGCCAGCAGTTACGTGGGAGGCGAGCAGTACTTC
CASSYVGGEQYF
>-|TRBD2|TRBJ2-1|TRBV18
TGTGCCAGCTCACACGCCGGGACAGGCCTCGGGGGGACTAGCGGGATCAATGAGCAGTTCTTC
CASSHAGTGLGGTSGINEQFF
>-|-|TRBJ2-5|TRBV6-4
TGTGCCAGCAGTGACACTCTCGGTGGTTCCGGGACCCAGTACTTC
CASSDTLGGSGTQYF
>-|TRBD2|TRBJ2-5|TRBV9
TGTGCCAGCAGCGTAGAACAGCGAGCGGGGGAGACCCAGTACTTC
CASSVEQRAGETQYF
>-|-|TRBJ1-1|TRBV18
TGTGCCAGCTCACTACTCGCGATTCCGGCTGAAGCTTTCTTT
CASSLLAIPAEAFF